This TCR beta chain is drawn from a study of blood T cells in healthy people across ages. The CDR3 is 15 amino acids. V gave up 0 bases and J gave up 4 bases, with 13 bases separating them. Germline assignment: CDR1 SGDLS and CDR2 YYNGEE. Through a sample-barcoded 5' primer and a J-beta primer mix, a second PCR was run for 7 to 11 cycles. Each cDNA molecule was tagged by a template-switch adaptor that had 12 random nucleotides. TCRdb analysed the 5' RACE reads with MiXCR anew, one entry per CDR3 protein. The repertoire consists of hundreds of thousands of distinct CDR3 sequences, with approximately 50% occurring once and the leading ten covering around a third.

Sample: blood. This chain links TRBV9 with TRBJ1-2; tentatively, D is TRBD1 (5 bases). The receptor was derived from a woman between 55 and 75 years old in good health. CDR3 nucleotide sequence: TGTGCCAGCAGCGTAGGGAGGGACTATCGCTATGGCTACACCTTC. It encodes CASSVGRDYRYGYTF.